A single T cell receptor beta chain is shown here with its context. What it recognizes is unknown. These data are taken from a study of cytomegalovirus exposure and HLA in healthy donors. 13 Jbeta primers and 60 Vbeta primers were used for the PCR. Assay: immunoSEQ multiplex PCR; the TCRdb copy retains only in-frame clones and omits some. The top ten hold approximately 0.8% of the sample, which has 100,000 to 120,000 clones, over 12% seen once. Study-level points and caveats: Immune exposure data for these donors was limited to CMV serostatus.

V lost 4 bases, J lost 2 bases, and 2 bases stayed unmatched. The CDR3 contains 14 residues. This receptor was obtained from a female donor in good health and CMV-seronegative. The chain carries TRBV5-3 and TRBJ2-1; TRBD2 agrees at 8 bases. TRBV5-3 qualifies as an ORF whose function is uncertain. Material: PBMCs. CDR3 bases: TGTGCCAGAAGCGTCGGGGGGGCCTACAATGAGCAGTTCTTC. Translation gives CARSVGGAYNEQFF.